Listed below are T cell receptor beta chains from one sample, sequenced in a study. TCRdb used MiXCR to reprocess the RT-PCR reads, holding one entry per CDR3 protein. The sample includes about 680,000 distinct CDR3 sequences, approximately 14% of them seen just once. Sequenced: memory CD4+ T cells from blood. These receptor sequences come from a female donor in good health, serving as a healthy control. Both conserved end residues are part of each CDR3. Fields, in order: J gene, D gene, clone size, V gene, CDR3 DNA, CDR3 protein. The D gene is left open where the match is weak. Only part of the rows carry a size: once, few, many, or a class if the clone is expanded.

J: TRBJ2-7; D: NA; size: few; V: TRBV20-1; DNA: TGCAGTGCTAGATTACTGGGACCCCTGAGTGCCTACGAGCAGTACTTC; CDR3: CSARLLGPLSAYEQYF
J: TRBJ2-7; D: NA; size: many; V: TRBV10-2; DNA: TGCGCCAGCAGGGCTAAATACGAGCAGTACTTC; CDR3: CASRAKYEQYF
J: TRBJ2-7; D: TRBD1; size: many; V: TRBV7-9; DNA: TGTGCCAGCAGTCGACAGGGAGACGAGCAGTACTTC; CDR3: CASSRQGDEQYF
J: TRBJ2-3; D: NA; size: NA; V: TRBV11-2; DNA: TGTGCCAGCAGCTTAAACCTCCTTAGCACAGATACGCAGTATTTT; CDR3: CASSLNLLSTDTQYF
J: TRBJ2-3; D: TRBD1; size: many; V: TRBV20-1; DNA: TGCAGTGCTCCCGCACTGTTCGACAGGGACACAGATACGCAGTATTTT; CDR3: CSAPALFDRDTDTQYF
J: TRBJ2-6; D: NA; size: NA; V: TRBV12-3/TRBV12-4; DNA: TGTGCCAGCAGCTCCCCAACGGACAGACCACCTTACTCTGGGGCCAACGTCCTGACTTTC; CDR3: CASSSPTDRPPYSGANVLTF
J: TRBJ1-4; D: TRBD1; size: NA; V: TRBV5-1; DNA: TGCGCCAGCAGCTTGTTCGACAGGGGGCTAGGTAATGAAAAACTGTTTTTT; CDR3: CASSLFDRGLGNEKLFF
J: TRBJ1-2; D: NA; size: NA; V: TRBV20-1; DNA: TGCAGTGCCCCCTCCCAGGGGATTACCTATGGCTACACCTTC; CDR3: CSAPSQGITYGYTF
J: TRBJ1-5; D: NA; size: few; V: TRBV6-6; DNA: TGTGCCAGCAGTACCGCAGGGAAGTTTGATCAGCCCCAGCATTTT; CDR3: CASSTAGKFDQPQHF
J: TRBJ2-5; D: NA; size: NA; V: TRBV15; DNA: TGTGCCACCAGCTCGGACGGGGGCCGTGACCAAGAGACCCAGTACTTC; CDR3: CATSSDGGRDQETQYF
J: TRBJ2-4; D: NA; size: NA; V: TRBV5-1; DNA: TGCGCCAGCAGCGGGGACCTACTAGCCAAAAACATTCAGTACTTC; CDR3: CASSGDLLAKNIQYF
J: TRBJ1-1; D: NA; size: few; V: TRBV30; DNA: TGTGCCTGGATGTCTAGGGGACGGATAAACATGAACACTGAAGCTTTCTTT; CDR3: CAWMSRGRINMNTEAFF
J: TRBJ1-2; D: TRBD1; size: many; V: TRBV7-8; DNA: TGTGCCAGCAGCTCACAGGGGGCGGGAGGCTACACCTTC; CDR3: CASSSQGAGGYTF
J: TRBJ2-1; D: TRBD1; size: few; V: TRBV5-1; DNA: TGCGCCAGCAGCTTGGAGACAGGGGATGAGCAGTTCTTC; CDR3: CASSLETGDEQFF
J: TRBJ1-4; D: TRBD1; size: few; V: TRBV20-1; DNA: TGCAGTGCTAGAGATCTCGCCGGGACAGGGTCAAAACTGTTTTTT; CDR3: CSARDLAGTGSKLFF
J: TRBJ2-7; D: NA; size: few; V: TRBV14; DNA: TGTGCCAGCGGACTAACCTACGAGCAGTACTTC; CDR3: CASGLTYEQYF
J: TRBJ2-1; D: NA; size: NA; V: TRBV7-3; DNA: TGTGCCAGCAGCTTCGGGCGGGCCGTACTTAGAGAGCAGTTCTTC; CDR3: CASSFGRAVLREQFF
J: TRBJ2-5; D: TRBD1; size: NA; V: TRBV18; DNA: TGTGCCAGCTCACCACCCGGGACAGGGACGGAGACCCAGTACTTC; CDR3: CASSPPGTGTETQYF
J: TRBJ2-5; D: NA; size: many; V: TRBV7-3; DNA: TGTGCCAGCAGCTTGACGCGACGGCCCGGGGAGACCCAGTACTTC; CDR3: CASSLTRRPGETQYF
J: TRBJ2-4; D: NA; size: NA; V: TRBV27; DNA: TGTGCCAGCAGTTTTAAAGCCTCCAAACTAGCCAAAAACATTCAGTACTTC; CDR3: CASSFKASKLAKNIQYF
J: TRBJ2-6; D: TRBD1; size: few; V: TRBV6-6; DNA: TGTGCCATTTCGGAACAGGGGAGCTCTGGGGCCAACGTCCTGACTTTC; CDR3: CAISEQGSSGANVLTF
J: TRBJ2-5; D: NA; size: many; V: TRBV20-1; DNA: TGCAGTGCCCAAAACCCGACTAGTAGGGAGACCCAGTACTTC; CDR3: CSAQNPTSRETQYF